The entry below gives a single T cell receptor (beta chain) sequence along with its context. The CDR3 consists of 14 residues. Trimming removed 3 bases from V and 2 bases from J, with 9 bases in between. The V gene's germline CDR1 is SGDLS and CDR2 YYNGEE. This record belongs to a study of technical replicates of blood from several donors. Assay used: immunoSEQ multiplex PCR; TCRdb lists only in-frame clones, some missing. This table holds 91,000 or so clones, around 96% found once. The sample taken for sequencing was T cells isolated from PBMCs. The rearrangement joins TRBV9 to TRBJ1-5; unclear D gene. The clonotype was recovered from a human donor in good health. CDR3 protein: CASSALAGNQPQHF. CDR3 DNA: TGTGCCAGCAGCGCCCTGGCTGGCAATCAGCCCCAGCATTTT.